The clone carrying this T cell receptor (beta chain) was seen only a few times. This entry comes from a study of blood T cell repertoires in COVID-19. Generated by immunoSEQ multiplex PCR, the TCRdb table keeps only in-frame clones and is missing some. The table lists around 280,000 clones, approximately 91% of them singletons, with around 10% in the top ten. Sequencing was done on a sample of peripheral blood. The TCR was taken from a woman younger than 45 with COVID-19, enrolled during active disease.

As DNA, the CDR3 is TGTGCCAGCGGCAGGGGTACCGAGCAGTACTTC. Protein: CASGRGTEQYF. The chain is built from TRBV6-6 and TRBJ2-7, with TRBD1 as a possible D gene (6 bases). The V and J ends lost 8 bases and 6 bases respectively, with 11 bases between them. Germline CDR1 and CDR2: MNHNY and SVGAGI (reference sequence). The CDR3 loop spans 11 amino acids.